The clone carrying this T cell receptor (beta chain) was observed once. Its antigen remains unidentified. This CDR3 is built from 13 residues. V was shortened by 3 bases and J by 6 bases, with 12 bases between the two germline ends. The germline CDR1 and CDR2 sequences are SGHRS and YFSETQ. The sample comes from a study of CD8 T cells in Susac syndrome. General study findings and limits: The number of Susac-specific public clones found was approximately 17 in total CD8+ repertoires and four or five in CD8+ TEMRA repertoires. The TCR sequencing and HLA analysis in the study involved a relatively small number of individuals, as the study acknowledged.

With random hexamers, reverse transcription was performed on about 0.5 to 1 ug of RNA. A multiplex approach, immunoSEQ multiplex PCR, amplified TCR beta CDR3 across 54 Vbeta and 13 Jbeta. TCRdb independently ran MiXCR on the immunoSEQ multiplex PCR reads; one entry per CDR3 protein. The sample shows about 110,000 distinct CDR3 sequences, 94% of them seen only once. Input material: CD8+ T cells from PBMCs. The sequence was collected from a human donor with Susac syndrome. This sequence joins TRBV5-1 and TRBJ1-2; tentative D call: TRBD1 (6 bases). The CDR3 DNA is TGCGCCAGCAGCTCCCTGGACAGAAATGGCTACACCTTC. This encodes CASSSLDRNGYTF.